Following are 23 T cell receptor beta chains from one sample sequenced in a study of T cell responses to AZD1222 COVID-19 vaccine. Using immunoSEQ multiplex PCR, the repertoire was profiled, and TCRdb retains in-frame clones only, with some absent. The sample lists some 120,000 clones, 85% to 90% occurring once. The specimen was peripheral blood, collected on day 0 of AZD1222 vaccination. Receptors were obtained from an adult in good health.

This clone was recorded once. The chain links TRBV11-3 to TRBJ2-1; D is possibly TRBD1 or TRBD2 (6 bases each). The CDR3 totals 15 residues. Germline lookup yields CDR1 SGHNT and CDR2 YENEEA. V lost 0 bases, J lost 9 bases, and 15 bases lay in between. This chain's CDR3 is CASSLDPSRGGEQFF. The DNA of the CDR3 is TGTGCCAGCAGCTTAGATCCGTCCAGGGGAGGTGAGCAGTTCTTC. The full variable domain, its missing parts supplied by reference TRBV11-3 and TRBJ2-1, is EAGVVQSPRYKIIEKKQPVAFWCNPISGHNTLYWYLQNLGQGPELLIRYENEEAVDDSQLPKDRFSAERLKGVDSTLKIQPAELGDSAVYLCASSLDPSRGGEQFFGPGTRLTVL.

The V call is TRBV6-6, the J call TRBJ2-7; D is uncertain. Trimming pared 2 bases from V and 7 bases from J, leaving 12 bases between. Germline CDR1 reads MNHNY; CDR2 reads SVGAGI (reference sequence). There are 13 residues in the CDR3. CDR3 protein: CASSYELMGEQYF. DNA of the CDR3: TGTGCCAGCAGTTACGAACTGATGGGAGAGCAGTACTTC.

The V and J genes are TRBV5-8 and TRBJ1-1; D unclear. Trimming took off 0 bases at V and 1 base at J, with 7 bases between the two ends. This CDR3 comprises 14 residues. Per germline, CDR1 SGHTS and CDR2 YDEGEE. The CDR3 protein is CASSLDGGNTEAFF. In DNA form, the CDR3 reads TGTGCCAGCAGCTTGGACGGTGGGAACACTGAAGCTTTCTTT.

The chain is built from TRBV5-1 and TRBJ2-3, with a possible D match to TRBD1 (6 bases). Per germline, CDR1 SGHRS and CDR2 YFSETQ. Trimming shortened V by 0 bases and J by 4 bases, and 12 bases separated the two germline ends. The CDR3 runs to 15 residues. The CDR3 protein is CASSLGVQGSDTQYF. In DNA, the CDR3 is TGCGCCAGCAGCTTGGGGGTACAGGGATCAGATACGCAGTATTTT.

The CDR3 region is CASSFQGIVNEQFF. For the CDR3, the DNA is TGCGCCAGCAGCTTCCAGGGGATTGTTAATGAGCAGTTCTTC. The V and J genes are TRBV5-1 and TRBJ2-1; possible D gene TRBD1, 6 bases. This CDR3 region has 14 residues. CDR1 and CDR2 (germline): SGHRS, YFSETQ. The V and J ends lost 2 bases and 7 bases respectively, with 13 bases between them. Complete variable domain (other parts from reference TRBV5-1 and TRBJ2-1): KAGVTQTPRYLIKTRGQQVTLSCSPISGHRSVSWYQQTPGQGLQFLFEYFSETQRNKGNFPGRFSGRQFSNSRSEMNVSTLELGDSALYLCASSFQGIVNEQFFGPGTRLTVL.

V is TRBV12-5 and J is TRBJ1-3, with TRBD1 identical over 7 bases. Germline lookup yields CDR1 LGHNT and CDR2 FRNRAP. The CDR3 length is 19 residues. The V gene end was trimmed by 0 bases and the J gene end by 3 bases; junction bases not matched to a gene: 14. The chain's CDR3 is CASGLVLGATGKFGNTIYF. Written as DNA, the CDR3 is TGTGCTAGTGGTTTGGTACTGGGGGCGACAGGGAAATTTGGAAACACCATATATTTT.

The rearrangement links TRBV7-3 to TRBJ1-2; D remains unclear. The CDR3 has 13 amino acids. Trimming shortened V by 4 bases and J by 8 bases, and 14 bases separated the two germline ends. Germline loops: CDR1 SGHTA, CDR2 FQGTGA. CDR3 sequence (DNA): TGTGCCAGCAGCTACGACTGGATGGGCGGCTACACCTTC. Encoded protein: CASSYDWMGGYTF.

This clone was picked up one time. J is TRBJ2-2 and V is TRBV6-1; maybe TRBD2 (5 bases). V was trimmed by 3 bases and J by 6 bases, leaving 14 bases between them. The CDR3 covers 15 residues. CDR1 and CDR2 from the germline V gene are MNHNS and SASEGT. The CDR3 is CASSDSVSYSGELFF. The CDR3 nucleotides read TGTGCCAGCAGTGATAGCGTTTCGTACTCCGGGGAGCTGTTTTTT.

A few counts support this clone. V is TRBV9 and J is TRBJ1-2, with a possible D match to TRBD1 (5 bases). V shed 9 bases and J shed 4 bases, with 10 bases lying between them. The CDR3 consists of 11 residues. Germline CDR1 reads SGDLS; CDR2 reads YYNGEE. The DNA for the CDR3 is TGTGCCAACCCAAGGGGCTATGGCTACACCTTC. Protein: CANPRGYGYTF.

This chain connects TRBV7-6 to TRBJ2-7; 10 nucleotides align to TRBD1. The CDR3 has 15 amino acids. Germline CDR1 reads SGHVS; CDR2 reads FNYEAQ. V lost 3 bases, J lost 2 bases, and 4 bases stayed unmatched. The CDR3: CASSLGQGTTYEQYF. The CDR3, as DNA: TGTGCCAGCAGCTTGGGACAGGGGACGACCTACGAGCAGTACTTC.

The chain has TRBV24-1 and TRBJ2-3, with 7 positions matching TRBD1. The CDR3 is 17 amino acids. The ends lost 3 bases at V and 3 bases at J; junction bases unmatched: 11. Germline V gives CDR1 KGHDR, CDR2 SFDVKD. The CDR3 DNA is TGTGCCACCAGTGATCGTCCGACAGGGAAATCAACAGATACGCAGTATTTT. This gives the protein CATSDRPTGKSTDTQYF.

CDR3 nucleotides: TGTGCCAGCCAAGGACAGGGTGGGACCGGGGAGCTGTTTTTT. Its protein is CASQGQGGTGELFF. J is TRBJ2-2 and V is TRBV7-3, with 8 bases identical to TRBD1. V trimming: 8 bases; J trimming: 5 bases; junction bases outside the gene matches: 7. The CDR3 contains 14 residues. Germline V lookup: CDR1 SGHTA, CDR2 FQGTGA.

The chain employs TRBV18 and TRBJ2-1; 11 bases agree with TRBD2. V gave up 6 bases and J gave up 4 bases; unmatched junction bases: 5. The CDR3 has 15 residues. CDR1 is KGHSH, CDR2 LQKENI, per germline. The CDR3, as DNA: TGTGCCAGCTCTCCGGGACTAGCGGAATACAATGAGCAGTTCTTC. Amino acids: CASSPGLAEYNEQFF.

The chain is built from TRBV6-5 and TRBJ1-1; 7 bases match TRBD1. The V segment lost 5 bases and the J segment 5 bases; nucleotides outside the gene matches: 5. The CDR3 has 13 residues. Germline CDR1 is MNHEY and CDR2 is SVGAGI. CDR3 amino acids: CASSKQGRTEAFF. In DNA, the CDR3 is TGTGCCAGCAGTAAACAGGGGCGGACTGAAGCTTTCTTT.

The chain recombines TRBV7-9 with TRBJ1-2, with D maybe TRBD1 (6 bases). CDR3 length: 15 amino acids. Trimming cost V 4 bases and J 4 bases, with 16 bases left between them. The V gene's germline CDR1 is SEHNR and CDR2 FQNEAQ (reference sequence). The CDR3 sequence: CASSSSRGPSYGYTF. The DNA of the CDR3 is TGTGCCAGCAGCTCGAGCAGGGGCCCAAGCTATGGCTACACCTTC. The variable domain in full, completed from reference TRBV7-9 and TRBJ1-2, reads DTGVSQNPRHKITKRGQNVTFRCDPISEHNRLYWYRQTLGQGPEFLTYFQNEAQLEKSRLLSDRFSAERPKGSFSTLEIQRTEQGDSAMYLCASSSSRGPSYGYTFGSGTRLTVV.

The chain links TRBV15 to TRBJ2-5; TRBD1 aligns across 8 bases. The CDR3 runs 17 residues. CDR1 is LNHNV, CDR2 YYDKDF, per germline (reference sequence). V was clipped by 0 bases and J by 1 base; unmatched bases: 7. CDR3 amino acids: CATSRDLGTGSQETQYF. The CDR3 DNA reads TGTGCCACCAGCAGAGATCTGGGGACAGGTTCCCAAGAGACCCAGTACTTC.

V and J are TRBV29-1 and TRBJ2-7; D ambiguous. Germline V gene sequence: CDR1 SQVTM, CDR2 ANQGSEA. The CDR3 sequence is 11 residues long. Trimming removed 4 bases from V and 3 bases from J, with 7 bases in between. The CDR3 DNA is TGCAGCGTTGCACAGCTCTACGAGCAGTACTTC. This encodes CSVAQLYEQYF.

In its sample, this clone was seen a few times. V gene TRBV12-5 combines with J gene TRBJ1-5; 8 nucleotides align to TRBD1. CDR1 LGHNT and CDR2 FRNRAP come from the germline V gene. The CDR3 has 18 residues. V gave up 6 bases and J gave up 0 bases; unmatched junction bases: 13. The DNA of the CDR3 is TGTGCTAGTGGAACGACAGGGGCCTCCTTCTATAGCAATCAGCCCCAGCATTTT. It is translated as CASGTTGASFYSNQPQHF.

A single count supports this clone. The genes are TRBV6-5 and TRBJ2-2, with D perhaps matching TRBD2 (7 bases). This CDR3 is 14 amino acids long. Germline V gene lookup returns CDR1 MNHEY and CDR2 SVGAGI. Trimming stripped 7 bases from V and 7 bases from J, with 16 bases between. This CDR3 is CASTPGGAIGELFF. In DNA form, the CDR3 reads TGTGCCAGCACCCCTGGGGGGGCGATCGGGGAGCTGTTTTTT.

The chain combines TRBV18 with TRBJ1-1; no reliable D call. The CDR3 consists of 13 residues. Germline V lookup: CDR1 KGHSH, CDR2 LQKENI. Trimming shortened V by 6 bases and J by 1 base, and 9 bases separated the two germline ends. The CDR3 coding sequence is TGTGCCAGCTCCAGTTTTGGGAACACTGAAGCTTTCTTT. Translating gives CASSSFGNTEAFF.

The chain couples TRBV7-9 to TRBJ2-7; unclear D gene. Germline lookup yields CDR1 SEHNR and CDR2 FQNEAQ (reference sequence). V gave up 7 bases and J gave up 2 bases, with 15 bases separating them. The CDR3 covers 14 residues. This chain's CDR3 is CASTASGGPYEQYF. The CDR3 coding sequence is TGTGCCAGCACCGCCTCGGGCGGACCCTACGAGCAGTACTTC.

This clone was recorded only once. Compared with germline, one end of the junction differs, possibly owing to a read error. The V call is TRBV7-7, the J call TRBJ2-5; no clear D. CDR1 is SSHAT and CDR2 is FNYEAQ in the germline V gene (reference sequence). The CDR3 length is 15 residues. The CDR3: CASSFSQRTEETQYF. CDR3 in DNA: TGTGCTAGCAGCTTTTCCCAGAGGACCGAAGAGACCCAGTACTTC.

The chain has TRBV12-3 or TRBV12-4 and TRBJ1-1; D is unresolved. Trimming left V 11 bases short and J 1 base short, with 11 bases between. The CDR3 runs to 12 residues. CDR3 bases: TGTGCCTCCGGGGAGTGGAACACTGAAGCTTTCTTT. It translates to CASGEWNTEAFF.